This is a list of T cell receptor beta chains from one sample in a study of beta chain features in type 1 diabetes. The protocol was immunoSEQ multiplex PCR, while the TCRdb copy is restricted to in-frame clones and leaves out a portion. The table has some 150,000 clones, about 13% seen once. What was sequenced was central memory CD4+ T cells from blood. The receptors shown here come from a man between 18 and 29 years old with type 1 diabetes. CDR3s include the opening cysteine and the closing phenylalanine or tryptophan. A D gene is named only where the DNA matches it firmly. Size tells how often a clone was seen (once, few, many) or the class of an expanded clone, and some rows leave it out.

D gene	J gene	V gene	clone size	CDR3 protein	CDR3 DNA
TRBD1	TRBJ1-6	TRBV2	-	CASRRDRNSPLHF	TGTGCCAGCAGGAGGGACAGGAATTCACCCCTCCACTTT
TRBD1	TRBJ1-6	TRBV5-4	-	CASSLGTAYNSPLHF	TGTGCCAGCAGCCTAGGGACAGCCTATAATTCACCCCTCCACTTT
TRBD1	TRBJ1-2	TRBV27	few	CASSLLEGAGGYTF	TGTGCCAGCAGTTTATTGGAGGGGGCAGGAGGCTACACCTTC
TRBD1	TRBJ1-2	TRBV10-3	-	CATTPGQGYGYTF	TGTGCCACGACGCCGGGACAGGGCTATGGCTACACCTTC
-	TRBJ1-1	TRBV25-1	few	CASRRRAGHTEAFF	TGTGCCAGCAGGAGGCGGGCAGGCCACACTGAAGCTTTCTTT
-	TRBJ2-5	TRBV5-4	few	CASSLKDYQETQYF	TGTGCCAGCAGCCTAAAGGACTATCAAGAGACCCAGTACTTC
-	TRBJ2-3	TRBV11-3	-	CASSLTTHTQYF	TGTGCCAGCAGTCTCACGACTCATACGCAGTATTTT
-	TRBJ1-4	TRBV7-2	few	CASSLDWNEKLFF	TGTGCCAGCAGCTTAGACTGGAATGAAAAACTGTTTTTT
TRBD1	TRBJ1-2	TRBV27	few	CASSPGTGSGYTF	TGTGCCAGCAGTCCCGGGACAGGGAGCGGCTACACCTTC
-	TRBJ1-2	TRBV7-9	few	CASSIIDEVDGYTF	TGTGCCAGCAGCATAATAGACGAGGTGGATGGCTACACCTTC
-	TRBJ1-1	TRBV30	many	CAWRRQQNTEAFF	TGTGCCTGGCGACGACAGCAGAACACTGAAGCTTTCTTT
-	TRBJ2-7	TRBV6-1	few	CASSPGQASYEQYF	TGTGCCAGCAGTCCGGGACAAGCGTCCTACGAGCAGTACTTC
-	TRBJ2-5	TRBV11-2	-	CASSLRVVAQETQYF	TGTGCCAGCAGCTTACGCGTGGTAGCTCAAGAGACCCAGTACTTC
-	TRBJ2-3	TRBV9	-	CASTVGLAATTDTQYF	TGTGCCAGCACCGTTGGGCTGGCGGCTACCACAGATACGCAGTATTTT
TRBD1	TRBJ1-5	TRBV12-5	-	CASGLAGGNQPQHF	TGTGCTAGTGGTTTGGCAGGGGGAAATCAGCCCCAGCATTTT
-	TRBJ1-2	TRBV30	-	CAWRAGPPGGYTF	TGTGCCTGGAGGGCGGGACCGCCCGGGGGCTACACCTTC
TRBD2	TRBJ2-2	TRBV2	-	CASRKSPGGSGELFF	TGTGCCAGCAGAAAGTCCCCCGGGGGGTCCGGGGAGCTGTTTTTT
-	TRBJ1-5	TRBV19	-	CASSMGRGQPQHF	TGTGCCAGTAGTATGGGTCGGGGGCAGCCCCAGCATTTT
-	TRBJ2-7	TRBV5-1	few	CASSSQFGQEGYEQYF	TGCGCCAGCAGTTCACAATTTGGACAGGAGGGCTACGAGCAGTACTTC
-	TRBJ1-4	TRBV5-4	few	CASNAQGPNEKLFF	TGTGCCAGCAACGCACAGGGACCTAATGAAAAACTGTTTTTT
TRBD1	TRBJ1-2	TRBV7-9	few	CASSRGTDAWGYTF	TGTGCCAGCAGCAGAGGGACAGACGCTTGGGGCTACACCTTC
-	TRBJ1-5	TRBV2	-	CASSEGGVGPQHF	TGTGCCAGCAGTGAGGGCGGAGTTGGGCCCCAGCATTTT